Shown below are 31 T cell receptor beta chains from a single sample sequenced in a study of cytomegalovirus exposure and HLA in healthy donors. In the PCR, 60 Vbeta and 13 Jbeta primers were used. The table came from immunoSEQ multiplex PCR; TCRdb's copy has only in-frame clones and leaves some out. The sample shows about 130,000 clones, roughly 78% of them seen only once. Material for sequencing was PBMCs. All receptors come from a man aged 25 to 40 in good health and CMV-seropositive.

CDR3: CASSPSREVVYEQYF. The CDR3 DNA sequence: TGTGCCAGCTCACCATCGAGGGAGGTGGTCTACGAGCAGTACTTC. This chain links TRBV18 with TRBJ2-7; D may be TRBD2 (6 bases). Looked up from germline, CDR1 is KGHSH and CDR2 is LQKENI. V lost 2 bases to trimming and J lost 3 bases, with 14 bases between them. The CDR3 has 15 amino acids.

The J gene is TRBJ2-7, the V gene TRBV7-9; 7 nucleotides line up with TRBD2. This CDR3 contains 15 residues. The V and J ends lost 4 bases and 4 bases, in that order; junction bases with no gene match: 10. CDR1 is SEHNR, CDR2 FQNEAQ, per germline (reference sequence). The CDR3: CASSSRGESLYEQYF. In DNA form, the CDR3 reads TGTGCCAGCAGCTCACGGGGGGAATCCCTTTACGAGCAGTACTTC.

The chain has TRBV6-5 and TRBJ2-5; 8 nucleotides match TRBD2. Germline CDR1 and CDR2: MNHEY and SVGAGI. V was pared by 3 bases and J by 1 base, with 7 bases of the junction left unmatched. The CDR3 consists of 16 residues. CDR3 in DNA: TGTGCCAGCAGTTATGGGGTAGCGGGGTTCCAAGAGACCCAGTACTTC. Translating it yields CASSYGVAGFQETQYF.

The table lists this clone with a few counts. This chain links TRBV28 with TRBJ2-1, with TRBD1 matching 11 bases. This CDR3 is 15 amino acids long. Trimming took 6 bases from V and 8 from J; bases not matched to a gene: 9. In germline, CDR1 is MDHEN, CDR2 SYDVKM. The CDR3 DNA reads as TGTGCCAGCAGATGGACAGGGGGCGCCATCTATGAGCAGTTCTTC. Translated, it gives CASRWTGGAIYEQFF. The full variable domain, completed using reference TRBV28 and TRBJ2-1, is DVKVTQSSRYLVKRTGEKVFLECVQDMDHENMFWYRQDPGLGLRLIYFSYDVKMKEKGDIPEGYSVSREKKERFSLILESASTNQTSMYLCASRWTGGAIYEQFFGPGTRLTVL.

The chain has TRBV5-1 and TRBJ2-2; 8 bases are shared with TRBD2. The CDR3 spans 16 residues. Germline CDR1 is SGHRS and CDR2 is YFSETQ. Trimming cost V 4 bases and J 0 bases; bases outside gene matches: 5. CDR3 nucleotide sequence: TGCGCCAGCAGCATCCGACTAGCGACGAACACCGGGGAGCTGTTTTTT. It codes for CASSIRLATNTGELFF.

The chain links TRBV6-6 to TRBJ2-1; perhaps TRBD2 as D (6 bases). Trimming cost V 8 bases and J 3 bases, with 8 bases left between them. This CDR3 spans 12 amino acids. The germline gives CDR1 MNHNY, CDR2 SVGAGI (reference sequence). The CDR3, as DNA: TGTGCCAGCGGGGGGAACTACAATGAGCAGTTCTTC. Its translation is CASGGNYNEQFF.

The gene calls are TRBV27 and TRBJ2-7; 11 bases line up with TRBD2. Germline loops: CDR1 MNHEY, CDR2 SMNVEV (reference sequence). The V and J ends lost 5 bases and 5 bases, in that order; junction bases with no gene match: 8. This CDR3 is 15 amino acids long. The CDR3 DNA is TGTGCCAGCAGTGTGTTAGCGGGAGGGGGCGACGAGCAGTACTTC. The encoded protein is CASSVLAGGGDEQYF.

V is TRBV5-1 and J is TRBJ2-1; D ambiguous. This CDR3 contains 14 residues. The germline V gene encodes CDR1 SGHRS and CDR2 YFSETQ. The ends were cut back, 4 bases at V and 0 bases at J, with 8 bases in the middle. CDR3 protein: CASSLDSSYNEQFF. As DNA, the CDR3 is TGCGCCAGCAGCCTGGATAGCTCCTACAATGAGCAGTTCTTC.

The V call is TRBV6-5, the J call TRBJ2-1; TRBD1 is a possible D gene (5 bases). Germline V CDR1 and CDR2: MNHEY, SVGAGI. This CDR3 contains 16 residues. The germline V and J ends were trimmed by 2 bases and 8 bases, with 19 bases remaining between them. CDR3 nucleotides: TGTGCCAGCAGTTACCTGACAGACCCTGGGATGTATGAGCAGTTCTTC. Residues: CASSYLTDPGMYEQFF.

This clone was seen only a few times. V gene TRBV12-5 combines with J gene TRBJ2-1, with 8 bases lining up with TRBD1. CDR3 size: 13 residues. V was clipped by 1 base and J by 13 bases; unmatched bases: 6. Germline-derived CDR1 and CDR2 are LGHNT and FRNRAP. The CDR3 protein is CASGLGDRSPQFF. The CDR3 DNA reads as TGTGCTAGTGGTTTGGGGGACAGGTCCCCCCAGTTCTTC.

This clone was seen only a few times. The rearrangement links TRBV19 to TRBJ1-1, with D possibly TRBD1 on 5 matching bases. CDR1 LNHDA and CDR2 SQIVND come from the germline V gene (reference sequence). V was clipped by 6 bases and J by 4 bases, with 15 bases between them. The CDR3 runs 14 residues. The CDR3 DNA follows: TGTGCCAGTAGAATAACCGGGGGAGGCACTGAAGCTTTCTTT. The encoded protein is CASRITGGGTEAFF.

The V and J genes are TRBV7-8 and TRBJ2-5; 8 nucleotides align to TRBD2. In germline, CDR1 is SGHVS, CDR2 FQNEAQ. Germline trimming cut 7 bases from V and 5 bases from J; bases unmatched to any gene: 12. This CDR3 has 15 amino acids. The CDR3 DNA reads TGTGCCAGCACCGCAAACGGGAGGGTCCAGGAGACCCAGTACTTC. Amino acid sequence: CASTANGRVQETQYF.

This clone was observed a handful of times. The chain has TRBV7-9 and TRBJ2-5; TRBD1 matches 8 bases. The CDR3 runs 14 residues. The ends lost 7 bases at V and 6 bases at J; junction bases unmatched: 10. Per the germline V gene, CDR1 is SEHNR and CDR2 is FQNEAQ (reference sequence). For the CDR3, the DNA is TGTGCCAGCACCCCAAGGACAGGGTCACAGACCCAGTACTTC. This gives the protein CASTPRTGSQTQYF.

The gene calls are TRBV27 and TRBJ1-4; D is perhaps TRBD1 (5 bases). Trimming pared 3 bases from V and 4 bases from J, leaving 15 bases between. CDR1 MNHEY and CDR2 SMNVEV come from the germline V gene (reference sequence). The CDR3 totals 16 residues. The CDR3 DNA follows: TGTGCCAGCAGTTTGACCCCGCGGGGCCATAATGAAAAACTGTTTTTT. Translated: CASSLTPRGHNEKLFF. Variable domain in full (rest from reference TRBV27 and TRBJ1-4): EAQVTQNPRYLITVTGKKLTVTCSQNMNHEYMSWYRQDPGLGLRQIYYSMNVEVTDKGDVPEGYKVSRKEKRNFPLILESPSPNQTSLYFCASSLTPRGHNEKLFFGSGTQLSVL.

V is TRBV6-1 and J is TRBJ1-5; TRBD1 matches at 10 bases. V was clipped by 10 bases and J by 4 bases; unmatched bases: 7. The CDR3 consists of 14 residues. Germline V gene sequence: CDR1 MNHNS, CDR2 SASEGT. CDR3 sequence (DNA): TGTGCCACGCTAGACAGGGGGCTTAATCAGCCCCAGCATTTT. Translating it yields CATLDRGLNQPQHF.

This sequence joins TRBV7-2 and TRBJ2-3, with no clear D. Germline V gene sequence: CDR1 SGHTA, CDR2 FQGNSA. The length of the CDR3 is 15 residues. The germline V and J ends were trimmed by 6 bases and 0 bases, with 13 bases remaining between them. The CDR3 nucleotides are TGTGCCAGCAGTACCTGGGCATCTAGCACAGATACGCAGTATTTT. Protein: CASSTWASSTDTQYF.

This chain joins TRBV9 and TRBJ2-5, with 9 bases matching TRBD2. V lost 0 bases and J lost 2; bases outside the gene matches: 5. This CDR3 is 16 amino acids long. CDR1 and CDR2 from the germline V gene are SGDLS and YYNGEE. The CDR3 nucleotides are TGTGCCAGCAGCGTAGGGAGACTAGCGGTTCAAGAGACCCAGTACTTC. Translation: CASSVGRLAVQETQYF.

The chain joins TRBV19 to TRBJ2-3; maybe TRBD1 (6 bases). CDR1 is LNHDA and CDR2 is SQIVND in the germline V gene (reference sequence). V lost 6 bases and J 2 bases, leaving 9 bases between the germline ends. The CDR3 covers 13 residues. CDR3 in amino acids: CASSRGYTDTQYF. As DNA, the CDR3 is TGTGCCAGTAGCAGGGGATACACAGATACGCAGTATTTT. Based on the CDR3 plus reference TRBV19 and TRBJ2-3, the full variable domain is DGGITQSPKYLFRKEGQNVTLSCEQNLNHDAMYWYRQDPGQGLRLIYYSQIVNDFQKGDIAEGYSVSREKKESFPLTVTSAQKNPTAFYLCASSRGYTDTQYFGPGTRLTVL.

The rearrangement links TRBV29-1 to TRBJ2-3; D is undetermined. Germline CDR1 SQVTM, CDR2 ANQGSEA. Trimming removed 2 bases from V and 2 bases from J, with 8 bases in between. There are 13 residues in the CDR3. The CDR3 protein is CSVEPADTDTQYF. CDR3 in DNA: TGCAGCGTTGAACCCGCGGACACAGATACGCAGTATTTT.

The chain has TRBV6-6 and TRBJ2-5; 7 bases are a match to TRBD2. CDR3 length: 15 amino acids. Per the germline V gene, CDR1 is MNHNY and CDR2 is SVGAGI (reference sequence). The V segment lost 4 bases and the J segment 4 bases; nucleotides outside the gene matches: 9. CDR3 sequence reads: CASSLGTRGGETQYF. The CDR3 nucleotides read TGTGCCAGCAGTTTGGGAACCCGCGGGGGAGAGACCCAGTACTTC.

This sequence joins TRBV29-1 and TRBJ2-7, with 7 nucleotides matching TRBD1. Germline V gene sequence: CDR1 SQVTM, CDR2 ANQGSEA. The CDR3 consists of 14 residues. The J segment lost 1 base and the V segment lost 6 bases, leaving 9 bases of the junction unmatched. DNA for the CDR3: TGCAGCGTACAAACACCGGACAGGTCCTACGAGCAGTACTTC. Amino acid sequence: CSVQTPDRSYEQYF.

V gene TRBV5-6 combines with J gene TRBJ1-2; 10 positions agree with TRBD1. The CDR3 loop spans 15 amino acids. V trimming: 4 bases; J trimming: 0 bases; junction bases outside the gene matches: 3. The germline CDR1 and CDR2 sequences are SGHDT and YYEEEE. The CDR3 nucleotides are TGTGCCAGCAGCGGGGGGACAGGGGCTAACTATGGCTACACCTTC. This translates into CASSGGTGANYGYTF.

The V and J genes are TRBV29-1 and TRBJ2-7; TRBD2 matches at 11 bases. CDR1 and CDR2 from the germline V gene are SQVTM and ANQGSEA. The CDR3 consists of 14 residues. In DNA form, the CDR3 reads TGCAAGGGTCCCTTAGCGGGAGGGACCTACGAGCAGTACTTC. Translation: CKGPLAGGTYEQYF.

CDR3 loop: CASSTRQGELNYGYTF. CDR3 DNA: TGTGCCAGCAGCACCCGGCAGGGGGAGTTAAACTATGGCTACACCTTC. The V call is TRBV9, the J call TRBJ1-2; 7 bases are shared with TRBD1. CDR3 length equals 16 residues. Germline loops: CDR1 SGDLS, CDR2 YYNGEE. V shed 4 bases and J 2 bases; nucleotides not matched to a gene: 11.

This clone was observed a single time. This rearrangement joins TRBV5-6 to TRBJ2-7, with TRBD2 matching 7 bases. Germline V gives CDR1 SGHDT, CDR2 YYEEEE. The CDR3 totals 15 residues. With V trimmed by 3 bases and J by 0 bases, 6 bases remained unmatched. CDR3 sequence (DNA): TGTGCCAGCAGCTCGAGCGGGGCCTACTCCTACGAGCAGTACTTC. This encodes CASSSSGAYSYEQYF.

This chain connects TRBV15 to TRBJ1-5, with D possibly being TRBD1 (5 bases). The CDR3 has 15 residues. Trimming cost V 0 bases and J 4 bases, with 10 bases left between them. The germline V gene has CDR1 LNHNV and CDR2 YYDKDF (reference sequence). CDR3 coding DNA: TGTGCCACCAGCAGAGATCTGGGGGGAAATCAGCCCCAGCATTTT. Its protein product is CATSRDLGGNQPQHF.

This clone was recorded a few times. The sample has other DNA sequences that encode this CDR3 too. The rearrangement links TRBV7-2 to TRBJ1-1; D remains ambiguous. Trimming removed 5 bases at V and 1 base at J, with 8 bases between. CDR1 SGHTA and CDR2 FQGNSA come from the germline V gene. This CDR3 contains 13 residues. CDR3 region: CASSLRGNTEAFF. CDR3 DNA sequence: TGTGCCAGCAGCCTACGGGGGAACACTGAAGCTTTCTTT.

The gene calls are TRBV28 and TRBJ1-1, with D possibly being TRBD1 (6 bases). The germline V gene encodes CDR1 MDHEN and CDR2 SYDVKM. CDR3 size: 13 residues. V gave up 7 bases and J gave up 1 base, with 10 bases separating them. As DNA, the CDR3 is TGTGCCAGCACAATACAGGGGAACACTGAAGCTTTCTTT. It codes for CASTIQGNTEAFF.

The rearrangement joins TRBV4-2 to TRBJ2-5; TRBD1 is a possible D gene (5 bases). Trimming left V 0 bases short and J 5 bases short, with 16 bases between. In germline, CDR1 is LGHNA, CDR2 YNFKEQ. The CDR3 has 16 residues. The CDR3 here is CASSQDHLKAGETQYF. CDR3 sequence (DNA): TGTGCCAGCAGCCAAGATCACCTGAAGGCAGGGGAGACCCAGTACTTC.

The chain is built from TRBV30 and TRBJ1-2; TRBD1 agrees at 7 bases. V shed 1 base and J 5 bases; nucleotides not matched to a gene: 13. CDR3 length equals 16 residues. Looked up from germline, CDR1 is GTSNPN and CDR2 is SVGIG (reference sequence). CDR3 in amino acids: CAWSAPQTGADYGYTF. The CDR3 DNA is TGTGCCTGGAGTGCTCCCCAAACAGGGGCCGATTATGGCTACACCTTC. Drawing the rest from reference TRBV30 and TRBJ1-2, the complete variable domain is SQTIHQWPATLVQPVGSPLSLECTVEGTSNPNLYWYRQAAGRGLQLLFYSVGIGQISSEVPQNLSASRPQDRQFILSSKKLLLSDSGFYLCAWSAPQTGADYGYTFGSGTRLTVV.

The chain links TRBV4-2 to TRBJ2-1; TRBD2 aligns across 13 bases. Trimming removed 6 bases from V and 4 bases from J; junction bases left unmatched: 3. The CDR3 is made up of 15 amino acids. The germline gives CDR1 LGHNA, CDR2 YNFKEQ. CDR3 amino acids: CASRPGLAGYNEQFF. The CDR3 nucleotides read TGTGCCAGCAGACCGGGACTAGCGGGATACAATGAGCAGTTCTTC.